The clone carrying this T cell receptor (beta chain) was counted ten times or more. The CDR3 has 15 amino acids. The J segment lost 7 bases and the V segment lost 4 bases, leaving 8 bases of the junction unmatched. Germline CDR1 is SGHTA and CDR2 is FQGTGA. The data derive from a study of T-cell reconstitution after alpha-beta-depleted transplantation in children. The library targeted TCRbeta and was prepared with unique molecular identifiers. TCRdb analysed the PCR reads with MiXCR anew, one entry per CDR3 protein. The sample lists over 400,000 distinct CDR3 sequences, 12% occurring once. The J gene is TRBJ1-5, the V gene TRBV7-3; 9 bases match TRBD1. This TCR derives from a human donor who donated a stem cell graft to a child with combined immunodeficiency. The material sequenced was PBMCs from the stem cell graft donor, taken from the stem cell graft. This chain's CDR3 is CASSSHGTGNQPQHF. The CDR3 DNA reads TGTGCCAGCAGCTCCCACGGGACAGGGAACCAGCCCCAGCATTTT.